A single T cell receptor beta chain is shown here with its context. The antigen remains unidentified. The V and J ends lost 1 base and 4 bases, in that order; junction bases with no gene match: 5. The germline V gene encodes CDR1 LGHNA and CDR2 YNFKEQ. This CDR3 spans 16 amino acids. The entirety of the isolated RNA underwent reverse transcription, so expressed TCRB transcripts were sequenced. Clones were sequenced by immunoSEQ multiplex PCR, and TCRdb holds only the in-frame ones, with some missing. Of 600,000 or so clones listed, about 14% were seen once; the top ten hold just under 0.04%. These data come from a study of beta chain features in type 1 diabetes. In the study overall: Patients looked much like healthy donors when it came to age, gender and cell yields. Findings and caveats of the study: Possibly, sequencing cDNA over-represented cells that had high TCR expression levels. For type 1 diabetes patients, VDJ junctions showed fewer insertions and more deletions. Relative to healthy donors, patients appeared to have naive, central memory and Treg TCRB repertoires that were more similar. Type 1 diabetes patients had TCRB CDR3s that were shorter (moderately but significantly so) in all four CD4+ subsets.

The chain combines TRBV4-2 with TRBJ2-5; 11 bases align to TRBD2. The sample taken for sequencing was naive CD4+ T cells from blood. The sequence came from a man younger than 30 with type 1 diabetes. The CDR3 DNA is TGTGCCAGCAGCCAAGGGCCGGGGACTAGCGGAGAGACCCAGTACTTC. Residues: CASSQGPGTSGETQYF.